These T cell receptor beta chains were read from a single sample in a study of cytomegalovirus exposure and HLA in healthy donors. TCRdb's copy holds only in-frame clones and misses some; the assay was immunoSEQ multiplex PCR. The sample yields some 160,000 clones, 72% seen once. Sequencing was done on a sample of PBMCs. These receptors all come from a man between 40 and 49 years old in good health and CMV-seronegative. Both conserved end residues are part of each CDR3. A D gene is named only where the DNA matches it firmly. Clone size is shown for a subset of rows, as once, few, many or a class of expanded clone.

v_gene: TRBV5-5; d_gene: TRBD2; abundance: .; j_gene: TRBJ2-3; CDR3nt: TGTGCCAGCAGTTTGGGACTAGCGGGGTTCACAGATACGCAGTATTTT; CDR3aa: CASSLGLAGFTDTQYF
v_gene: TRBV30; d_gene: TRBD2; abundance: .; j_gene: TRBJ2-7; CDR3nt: TGTGCCCGGAGTGTCCAGCGGGAGGTCTACGAGCAGTACTTC; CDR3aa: CARSVQREVYEQYF
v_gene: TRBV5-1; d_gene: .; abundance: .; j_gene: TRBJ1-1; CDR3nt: TGCGCCAGCAGCCGGTGGGGAGGGGAAGAGACTGAAGCTTTCTTT; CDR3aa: CASSRWGGEETEAFF
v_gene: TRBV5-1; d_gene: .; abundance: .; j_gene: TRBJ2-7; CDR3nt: TGCGCCAGCAGCTTAACAGGTCCAGGGTCCTACGAGCAGTACTTC; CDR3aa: CASSLTGPGSYEQYF
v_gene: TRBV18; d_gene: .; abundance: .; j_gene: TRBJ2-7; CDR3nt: TGTGCCAGCTCACCCAACAGGGACGAGCAGTACTTC; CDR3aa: CASSPNRDEQYF
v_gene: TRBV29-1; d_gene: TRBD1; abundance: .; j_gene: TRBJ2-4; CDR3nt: TGCAGCGTCGAGACAGGGTCCAAAAACATTCAGTACTTC; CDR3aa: CSVETGSKNIQYF
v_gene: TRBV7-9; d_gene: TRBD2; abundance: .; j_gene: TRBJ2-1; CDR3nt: TGTGCCAGCAGCTCCTCCGGACTAGCGGGAGTTGGTGAGCAGTTCTTC; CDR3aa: CASSSSGLAGVGEQFF
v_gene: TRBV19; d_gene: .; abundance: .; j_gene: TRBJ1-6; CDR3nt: TGTGCCAGTAGGGAGCAGGGAAATAATTCACCCCTCCACTTT; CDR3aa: CASREQGNNSPLHF
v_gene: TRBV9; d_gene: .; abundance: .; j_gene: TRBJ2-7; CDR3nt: TGTGCCAGCAGCGTAGCAGGCAACCCCTACGAGCAGTACTTC; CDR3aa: CASSVAGNPYEQYF
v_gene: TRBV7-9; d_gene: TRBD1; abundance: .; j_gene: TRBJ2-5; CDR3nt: TGTGCCAGCAGCCCTAGCAGGGGGCTGAGAGAGACCCAGTACTTC; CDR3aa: CASSPSRGLRETQYF
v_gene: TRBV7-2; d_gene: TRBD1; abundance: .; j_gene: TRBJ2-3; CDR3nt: TGTGCCAGCAGCACCCCGGGACAGGCGTACCCAGATACGCAGTATTTT; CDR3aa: CASSTPGQAYPDTQYF
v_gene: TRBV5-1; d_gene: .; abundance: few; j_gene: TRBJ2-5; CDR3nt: TGCGCCAGCAAGGCAGGGTCAGAGACCCAGTACTTC; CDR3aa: CASKAGSETQYF
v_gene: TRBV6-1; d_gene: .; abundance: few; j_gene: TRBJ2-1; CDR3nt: TGTGCCAGCAGTGAAGCGCTGGGGGGGGGCTCCAATGAGCAGTTCTTC; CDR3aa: CASSEALGGGSNEQFF
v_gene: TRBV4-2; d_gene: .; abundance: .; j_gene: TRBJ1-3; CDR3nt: TGTGCCAGCAGCCAAGATAGCATAAACTCTGGAAACACCATATATTTT; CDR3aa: CASSQDSINSGNTIYF
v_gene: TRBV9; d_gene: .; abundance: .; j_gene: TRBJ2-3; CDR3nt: TGTGCCAGCAGCTACACCAGTACAACACACACAGATACGCAGTATTTT; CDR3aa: CASSYTSTTHTDTQYF
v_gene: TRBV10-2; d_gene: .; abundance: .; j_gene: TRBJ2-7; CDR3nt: TGCGCCAGCAGTGAGATAGGAGTCTACGAGCAGTACTTC; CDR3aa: CASSEIGVYEQYF
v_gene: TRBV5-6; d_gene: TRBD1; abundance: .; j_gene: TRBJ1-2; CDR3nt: TGTGCCAGCAGCCTATTGACCGGGACAGGATATGGCTACCCCTTC; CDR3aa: CASSLLTGTGYGYPF
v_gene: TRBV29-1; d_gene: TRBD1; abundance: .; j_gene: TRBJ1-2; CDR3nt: TGCAGCGTTGAAGAGACAGGGGGCAACTATGGCTACACCTTC; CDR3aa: CSVEETGGNYGYTF
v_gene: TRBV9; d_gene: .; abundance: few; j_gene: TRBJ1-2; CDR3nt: TGTGCCAGCACTTCGGGTCAGGGAATCTATGGCTACACCTTC; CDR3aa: CASTSGQGIYGYTF
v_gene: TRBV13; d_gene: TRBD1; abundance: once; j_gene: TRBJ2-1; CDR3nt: TGTGCCAGCAGCCCATTTACAGGGGGAAGGGACAATGAGCAGTTCTTC; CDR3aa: CASSPFTGGRDNEQFF